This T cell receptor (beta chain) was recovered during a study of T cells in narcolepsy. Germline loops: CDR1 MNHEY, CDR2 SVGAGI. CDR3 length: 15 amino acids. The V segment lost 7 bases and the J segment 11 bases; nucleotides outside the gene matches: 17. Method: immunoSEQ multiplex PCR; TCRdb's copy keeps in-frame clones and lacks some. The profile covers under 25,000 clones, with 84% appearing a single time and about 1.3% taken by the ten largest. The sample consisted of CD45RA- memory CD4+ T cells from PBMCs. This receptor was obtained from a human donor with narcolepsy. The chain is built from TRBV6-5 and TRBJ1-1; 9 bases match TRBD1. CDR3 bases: TGTGCCAGCACCCCGGGACAGGGTCTTTTTTCCGTTGCTTTCTTT. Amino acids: CASTPGQGLFSVAFF.